This passage covers 20 T cell receptor beta chains from one sample sequenced in a study of blood T cell repertoires in COVID-19. Assay used: immunoSEQ multiplex PCR; TCRdb lists only in-frame clones, some missing. Among about 260,000 clones listed, roughly 80% were seen once. Sequencing input: peripheral blood. The receptors were sampled from a man aged 55 to 69 who had recovered from COVID-19.

This clone was seen a few times. The chain joins TRBV6-1 to TRBJ1-2, with 7 bases fitting TRBD1. Germline V gene data show CDR1 as MNHNS and CDR2 as SASEGT. This CDR3 contains 16 residues. V trimming: 1 base; J trimming: 7 bases; junction bases outside the gene matches: 12. Here the CDR3 DNA reads TGTGCCAGCAGTGAAGGAGGGGGCAGGGCCTCGCGTGGCTACACCTTC. Its translation: CASSEGGGRASRGYTF.

V usage is TRBV25-1 and J usage is TRBJ1-4; TRBD1 is a possible D gene (6 bases). V lost 3 bases and J 6 bases, leaving 14 bases between the germline ends. Per the germline V gene, CDR1 is MGHDK and CDR2 is SYGVNS. This CDR3 has 15 amino acids. The CDR3 spells CASSDFQGWDEKLFF. CDR3 coding DNA: TGTGCCAGCAGTGATTTCCAGGGGTGGGATGAAAAACTGTTTTTT.

The V and J genes are TRBV10-2 and TRBJ1-2, with 8 bases matching TRBD1. The CDR3 is made up of 14 amino acids. Per the germline V gene, CDR1 is WSHSY and CDR2 is SAAADI. V gave up 8 bases and J gave up 8 bases; unmatched junction bases: 13. The CDR3 nucleotides are TGCGCCAGCCGACCCTGGACAGGGACGCTCGGCTACACCTTC. Translated: CASRPWTGTLGYTF.

This clone has just a few counts. CDR3 residues: CASSYAGYRGELFF. DNA of the CDR3: TGTGCCAGCAGTTACGCTGGTTATAGAGGGGAGCTGTTTTTT. This chain uses TRBV6-5 with TRBJ2-2, with D uncertain. V was clipped by 2 bases and J by 8 bases, with 12 bases between them. CDR1 is MNHEY and CDR2 is SVGAGI in the germline V gene. The CDR3 runs to 14 residues.

This chain uses TRBV7-3 with TRBJ1-2; D gene ambiguous. This CDR3 has 13 residues. Germline values: CDR1 SGHTA, CDR2 FQGTGA. Trimming took off 5 bases at V and 4 bases at J, with 11 bases between the two ends. This CDR3 reads CASSEVGGYGYTF. Written as DNA, the CDR3 is TGTGCCAGCAGCGAAGTGGGAGGCTATGGCTACACCTTC. Drawing the rest from reference TRBV7-3 and TRBJ1-2, the complete variable domain is GAGVSQTPSNKVTEKGKYVELRCDPISGHTALYWYRQSLGQGPEFLIYFQGTGAADDSGLPNDRFFAVRPEGSVSTLKIQRTERGDSAVYLCASSEVGGYGYTFGSGTRLTVV.

CDR3: CASSLAGAGVRNQPQHF. The DNA for the CDR3 is TGTGCCAGCAGCTTAGCAGGGGCAGGGGTGCGTAATCAGCCCCAGCATTTT. The chain carries TRBV7-6 and TRBJ1-5; D might be TRBD1 (6 bases). CDR3 length: 17 amino acids. Trimming took off 0 bases at V and 4 bases at J, with 16 bases between the two ends. Germline CDR1 SGHVS, CDR2 FNYEAQ. Supplemented by reference TRBV7-6 and TRBJ1-5, the full variable domain reads GAGVSQSPRYKVTKRGQDVALRCDPISGHVSLYWYRQALGQGPEFLTYFNYEAQQDKSGLPNDRFSAERPEGSISTLTIQRTEQRDSAMYRCASSLAGAGVRNQPQHFGDGTRLSIL.

The genes are TRBV2 and TRBJ1-4, with TRBD1 as a possible D gene (6 bases). The ends were cut back, 7 bases at V and 7 bases at J, with 10 bases in the middle. The CDR3 totals 12 residues. The germline V gene encodes CDR1 SNHLY and CDR2 FYNNEI. This chain's CDR3 is CASTRTAEKLFF. The CDR3 bases are TGTGCCAGCACTAGGACAGCTGAAAAACTGTTTTTT.

V usage is TRBV19 and J usage is TRBJ2-1, with 12 bases fitting TRBD1. V trimming: 4 bases; J trimming: 5 bases; junction bases outside the gene matches: 3. CDR3 length equals 15 residues. The germline gives CDR1 LNHDA, CDR2 SQIVND (reference sequence). CDR3 in DNA: TGTGCCAGTAGTACCGGGACAGGGGGCAACAATGAGCAGTTCTTC. It is translated as CASSTGTGGNNEQFF.

J is TRBJ2-1 and V is TRBV19; 7 bases map to TRBD1. V lost 4 bases to trimming and J lost 6 bases; unmatched junction nucleotides: 9. Per the germline V gene, CDR1 is LNHDA and CDR2 is SQIVND (reference sequence). This CDR3 contains 15 residues. Here the CDR3 DNA reads TGTGCCAGTAGTAAGGGGGCAAGGGTGGTCAATGAGCAGTTCTTC. Amino acids: CASSKGARVVNEQFF.

V usage is TRBV27 and J usage is TRBJ1-2, with TRBD1 matching 8 bases. V was clipped by 6 bases and J by 5 bases; unmatched bases: 11. Germline values: CDR1 MNHEY, CDR2 SMNVEV (reference sequence). The CDR3 loop spans 15 amino acids. The CDR3 DNA follows: TGTGCCAGCAGCTCCCGGACAGGGCGAGGATATGGCTACACCTTC. Its translation: CASSSRTGRGYGYTF.

This chain uses TRBV11-2 with TRBJ2-5; no firm D call. CDR1 and CDR2 from the germline V gene are SGHAT and FQNNGV. Trimming left V 1 base short and J 6 bases short, with 12 bases between. The CDR3 consists of 14 residues. The CDR3 is CASSLVSATKTQYF. CDR3 in DNA: TGTGCCAGCAGCTTAGTGTCAGCGACGAAGACCCAGTACTTC.

CDR3 sequence reads: CASSTVGGAEQYF. CDR3 DNA sequence: TGTGCCAGTAGTACCGTTGGGGGGGCTGAGCAGTACTTC. The V and J genes are TRBV19 and TRBJ2-7; D possibly corresponds to TRBD2 (7 bases). In germline, CDR1 is LNHDA, CDR2 SQIVND (reference sequence). V dropped 4 bases and J dropped 7 bases, with 14 bases sitting between them. This CDR3 spans 13 amino acids. Looking up the rest from reference TRBV19 and TRBJ2-7 gives the full variable domain: DGGITQSPKYLFRKEGQNVTLSCEQNLNHDAMYWYRQDPGQGLRLIYYSQIVNDFQKGDIAEGYSVSREKKESFPLTVTSAQKNPTAFYLCASSTVGGAEQYFGPGTRLTVT.

This sequence joins TRBV27 and TRBJ2-5, with 9 bases aligning to TRBD1. With V trimmed by 6 bases and J by 4 bases, 18 bases remained unmatched. Germline V gene data show CDR1 as MNHEY and CDR2 as SMNVEV (reference sequence). The CDR3 covers 18 residues. In DNA, the CDR3 is TGTGCCAGCAGCCTAGGGGGACAGGGAGTTGGGGCAAGAGAGACCCAGTACTTC. Amino acid sequence: CASSLGGQGVGARETQYF.

CDR3 region: CASRRVAGVSYNEQFF. The CDR3 region has the DNA TGTGCCAGCAGGAGGGTGGCGGGAGTGTCCTACAATGAGCAGTTCTTC. The V and J genes are TRBV2 and TRBJ2-1; 7 bases agree with TRBD2. Germline V gives CDR1 SNHLY, CDR2 FYNNEI. This CDR3 is built from 16 residues. Trimming removed 6 bases from V and 1 base from J; junction bases left unmatched: 9.

This clone was found once. The rearrangement joins TRBV19 to TRBJ1-1; D call uncertain. Germline assignment: CDR1 LNHDA and CDR2 SQIVND (reference sequence). The CDR3 totals 12 residues. V gave up 8 bases and J gave up 4 bases, with 11 bases separating them. In DNA, the CDR3 is TGTGCCAGTCGGGAGGAGACCACTGAAGCTTTCTTT. Residues: CASREETTEAFF.

The rearrangement uses TRBV5-1 and TRBJ2-3; 10 bases agree with TRBD1. The CDR3 covers 19 residues. CDR1 is SGHRS and CDR2 is YFSETQ in the germline V gene. The ends lost 0 bases at V and 6 bases at J; junction bases unmatched: 16. The CDR3 DNA sequence: TGCGCCAGCAGCTTGGGACAGGGGGCTCGTCAATGGTCCACCGATACGCAGTATTTT. The encoded protein is CASSLGQGARQWSTDTQYF.

The rearrangement uses TRBV5-1 and TRBJ2-2; 7 bases agree with TRBD2. V dropped 0 bases and J dropped 5; count of bases not matched to a gene: 7. This CDR3 has 16 residues. In germline, CDR1 is SGHRS, CDR2 YFSETQ. The CDR3 loop reads CASSLEAGSRTGELFF. The CDR3 DNA reads as TGCGCCAGCAGCTTGGAAGCGGGGAGTCGGACCGGGGAGCTGTTTTTT. The full variable domain, in which reference TRBV5-1 and TRBJ2-2 provide the parts outside the CDR3, is KAGVTQTPRYLIKTRGQQVTLSCSPISGHRSVSWYQQTPGQGLQFLFEYFSETQRNKGNFPGRFSGRQFSNSRSEMNVSTLELGDSALYLCASSLEAGSRTGELFFGEGSRLTVL.

The chain couples TRBV15 to TRBJ1-1, with TRBD1 matching over 9 bases. The germline gives CDR1 LNHNV, CDR2 YYDKDF (reference sequence). After removal of 4 bases from V and 6 bases from J, the junction contained 9 bases not matched to a gene. This CDR3 spans 15 amino acids. This chain's CDR3 is CATSTRQGVGAEAFF. CDR3 in DNA: TGTGCCACCAGCACCCGACAGGGGGTGGGTGCTGAAGCTTTCTTT.

This sequence joins TRBV4-1 and TRBJ2-7; D is possibly TRBD2 (5 bases). V was cut by 0 bases and J by 6 bases, with 9 bases left in between. From germline, CDR1 is MGHRA and CDR2 YSYEKL. The CDR3 length is 13 residues. CDR3 bases: TGCGCCAGCAGCCAAGATCCGCGGGTCGAGCAGTACTTC. It encodes CASSQDPRVEQYF.

The V and J genes are TRBV7-9 and TRBJ1-1; tentative D call: TRBD1 (6 bases). The CDR3 sequence is 14 residues long. The germline V and J ends were trimmed by 5 bases and 0 bases, with 10 bases remaining between them. Per the germline V gene, CDR1 is SEHNR and CDR2 is FQNEAQ (reference sequence). The CDR3 DNA follows: TGTGCCAGCAGCCCCACAGGGATGAACACTGAAGCTTTCTTT. Translation gives CASSPTGMNTEAFF.